The clone carrying this T cell receptor (beta chain) was recorded only once. Systemic immunosuppression or a history of autoimmune disease excluded patients. These data belong to a study of OX40 agonist ivuxolimab in advanced cancers. This table comes from immunoSEQ multiplex PCR, and its TCRdb copy is limited to in-frame clones, with some not included. The table shows roughly 45,000 clones, with 85% occurring only once. Germline V gene sequence: CDR1 SEHNR, CDR2 FQNEAQ (reference sequence). CDR3 length: 13 residues. Trimming cost V 5 bases and J 4 bases, with 12 bases left between them. V and J are TRBV7-9 and TRBJ2-7; weak D call: TRBD2 (5 bases). This receptor was obtained from an adult with an advanced solid tumor such as melanoma, head and neck, liver or kidney cancer. This specimen consisted of CD4+ or CD8+ T cells sorted from blood, obtained in a trial of the OX40 agonist ivuxolimab. Here the CDR3 reads CASSDPGDYEQYV. CDR3 DNA sequence: TGTGCCAGCAGCGACCCCGGGGATTACGAGCAGTACGTC.